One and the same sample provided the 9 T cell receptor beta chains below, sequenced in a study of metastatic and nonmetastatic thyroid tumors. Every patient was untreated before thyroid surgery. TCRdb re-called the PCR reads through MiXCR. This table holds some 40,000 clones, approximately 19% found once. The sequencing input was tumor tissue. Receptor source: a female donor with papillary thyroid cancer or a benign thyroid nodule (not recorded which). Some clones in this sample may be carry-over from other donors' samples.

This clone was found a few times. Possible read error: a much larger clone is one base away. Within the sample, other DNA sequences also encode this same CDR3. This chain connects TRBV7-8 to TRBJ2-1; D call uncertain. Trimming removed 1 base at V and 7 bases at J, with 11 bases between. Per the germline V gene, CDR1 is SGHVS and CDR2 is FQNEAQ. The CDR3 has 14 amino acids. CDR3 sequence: CASSLGGGMNEQFF. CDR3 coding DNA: TGTGCCAGCAGCTTAGGTGGTGGGATGAATGAGCAGTTCTTC. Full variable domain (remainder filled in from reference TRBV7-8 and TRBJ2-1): GAGVSQSPRYKVAKRGQDVALRCDPISGHVSLFWYQQALGQGPEFLTYFQNEAQLDKSGLPSDRFFAERPEGSVSTLKIQRTQQEDSAVYLCASSLGGGMNEQFFGPGTRLTVL.

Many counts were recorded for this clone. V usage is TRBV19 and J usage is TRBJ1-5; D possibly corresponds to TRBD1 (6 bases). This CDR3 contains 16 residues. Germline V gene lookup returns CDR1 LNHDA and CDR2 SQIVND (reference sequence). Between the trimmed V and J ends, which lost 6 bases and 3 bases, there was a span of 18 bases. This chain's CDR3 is CASSQKGGPSNQPQHF. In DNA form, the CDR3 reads TGTGCCAGTAGCCAAAAGGGGGGCCCCTCCAATCAGCCCCAGCATTTT.

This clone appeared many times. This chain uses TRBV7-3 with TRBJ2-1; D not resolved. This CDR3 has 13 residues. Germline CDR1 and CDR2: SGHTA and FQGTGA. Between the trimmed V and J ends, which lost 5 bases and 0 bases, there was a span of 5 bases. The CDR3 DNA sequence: TGTGCCAGCAGCCCTACCTCCTACAATGAGCAGTTCTTC. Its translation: CASSPTSYNEQFF.

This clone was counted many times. CDR3 nucleotides: TGCGCCAGCAGCTTCGACGGGACCACCGGGGAGCTGTTTTTT. Amino acids: CASSFDGTTGELFF. V and J are TRBV5-1 and TRBJ2-2; D could derive from TRBD1 or TRBD2 (5 bases each). This CDR3 region has 14 residues. V dropped 2 bases and J dropped 4 bases, with 9 bases sitting between them. The germline CDR1 and CDR2 sequences are SGHRS and YFSETQ.

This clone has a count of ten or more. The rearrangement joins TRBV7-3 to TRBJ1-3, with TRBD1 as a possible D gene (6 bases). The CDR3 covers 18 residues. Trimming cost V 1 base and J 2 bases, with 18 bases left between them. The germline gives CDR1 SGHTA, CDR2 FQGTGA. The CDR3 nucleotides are TGTGCCAGCAGCTTAATGCTCCGGGGGGCAGAGGCTGGAAACACCATATATTTT. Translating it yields CASSLMLRGAEAGNTIYF.

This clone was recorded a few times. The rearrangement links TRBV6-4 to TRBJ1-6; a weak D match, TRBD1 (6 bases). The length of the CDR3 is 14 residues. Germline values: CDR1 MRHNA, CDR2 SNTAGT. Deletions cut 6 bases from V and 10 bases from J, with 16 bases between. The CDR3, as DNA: TGTGCCAGCAGCGTACAGGGAGGAGGCTCACCCCTCCACTTT. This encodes CASSVQGGGSPLHF.

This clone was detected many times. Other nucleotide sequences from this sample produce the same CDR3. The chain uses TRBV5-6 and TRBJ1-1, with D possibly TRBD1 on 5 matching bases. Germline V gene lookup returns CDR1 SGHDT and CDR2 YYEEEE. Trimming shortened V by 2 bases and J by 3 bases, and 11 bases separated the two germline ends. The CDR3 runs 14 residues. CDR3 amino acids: CASSFGGWDTEAFF. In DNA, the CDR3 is TGTGCCAGCAGCTTTGGGGGGTGGGACACTGAAGCTTTCTTT.

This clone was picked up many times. In DNA form, the CDR3 reads TGCGCCAGCAGCCAAGATAATAGCCTAGCGGGGGAGGAGACCCAGTACTTC. Translated: CASSQDNSLAGEETQYF. The chain carries TRBV4-1 and TRBJ2-5; 10 bases align to TRBD2. The CDR3 totals 17 residues. J lost 5 bases, V lost 0 bases, and 9 bases had no gene match. Germline assignment: CDR1 MGHRA and CDR2 YSYEKL.

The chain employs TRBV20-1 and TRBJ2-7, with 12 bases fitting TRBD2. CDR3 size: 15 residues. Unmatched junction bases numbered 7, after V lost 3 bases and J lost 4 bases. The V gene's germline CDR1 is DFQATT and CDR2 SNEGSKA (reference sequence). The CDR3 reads CSASLAGGPGYEQYF. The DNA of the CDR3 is TGCAGTGCTAGCCTAGCGGGAGGGCCAGGATACGAGCAGTACTTC.